A selection of T cell receptor beta chains follows, all from one sample in a study of blood T cell repertoires in COVID-19. This table comes from immunoSEQ multiplex PCR, and its TCRdb copy is limited to in-frame clones, with some not included. The sample lists about 170,000 clones; roughly 84% were seen once. The sequenced material came from peripheral blood. These receptors all stem from a woman aged 80 or over with active or convalescent COVID-19. CDR3s include the opening cysteine and the closing phenylalanine or tryptophan. The D gene is left open where the match is weak. Expanded clones are given a class, and other clones once, few, many or no size at all.

D	length	J	V	size	CDR3	DNA
NA	11	TRBJ2-3	TRBV3-1/TRBV3-2	NA	CASSRTSLQYF	TGTGCCAGCAGCCGAACTAGCCTGCAGTATTTT
NA	14	TRBJ2-5	TRBV29-1	once	CSVRGSGNQETQYF	TGCAGCGTCCGAGGGAGTGGGAATCAAGAGACCCAGTACTTC
NA	15	TRBJ1-2	TRBV19	NA	CASSRSGQSLNGYTF	TGTGCCAGTAGCCGATCCGGACAGAGTTTGAATGGCTACACCTTC
NA	13	TRBJ2-3	TRBV5-1	NA	CASSFYGTDTQYF	TGCGCCAGCAGCTTTTATGGCACAGATACGCAGTATTTT
TRBD1	17	TRBJ2-5	TRBV18	NA	CASSPANPMTGMETQYF	TGTGCCAGCTCACCCGCAAACCCAATGACAGGGATGGAGACCCAGTACTTC
NA	17	TRBJ1-2	TRBV7-9	NA	CASSPSGGGLPNYGYTF	TGTGCCAGCAGCCCCAGTGGGGGGGGGCTCCCCAACTATGGCTACACCTTC
TRBD1	15	TRBJ1-2	TRBV5-4	NA	CASSKNRGTNYGYTF	TGTGCCAGCAGCAAAAACAGGGGGACTAACTATGGCTACACCTTC
NA	16	TRBJ1-3	TRBV6-1	NA	CASSEVTGHSGNTIYF	TGTGCCAGCAGTGAAGTAACAGGCCACTCTGGAAACACCATATATTTT
TRBD1	18	TRBJ1-3	TRBV7-2	NA	CASSSIDKPGQGRNTIYF	TGTGCCAGCAGCTCAATCGATAAGCCGGGACAGGGTCGTAACACCATATATTTT
NA	15	TRBJ1-2	TRBV18	NA	CASSPARTSNYGYTF	TGTGCCAGCTCACCGGCACGGACTTCTAACTATGGCTACACCTTC
TRBD1	14	TRBJ1-6	TRBV2	NA	CASSGTGGRSPLHF	TGTGCCAGCAGCGGGACAGGGGGACGATCACCCCTCCACTTT
NA	15	TRBJ1-6	TRBV7-9	NA	CASSRRAPGNSPLHF	TGTGCCAGCAGCCGACGGGCTCCAGGGAATTCACCCCTCCACTTT
TRBD2	18	TRBJ2-3	TRBV24-1	NA	CATSDPRPVAGGTDTQYF	TGTGCCACCAGTGACCCCCGCCCGGTAGCGGGGGGCACAGATACGCAGTATTTT
NA	11	TRBJ2-5	TRBV6-5	NA	CASGSFETQYF	TGTGCCAGCGGGAGTTTTGAGACCCAGTACTTC
TRBD2	14	TRBJ2-4	TRBV9	NA	CASSPGLAGAIQYF	TGTGCCAGCAGCCCGGGACTAGCGGGAGCCATTCAGTACTTC
NA	14	TRBJ2-1	TRBV7-9	NA	CASSLVPVYNEQFF	TGTGCCAGCAGCTTAGTCCCCGTCTACAATGAGCAGTTCTTC
NA	12	TRBJ1-2	TRBV10-3	NA	CAISESPGGYTF	TGTGCCATCAGTGAGTCTCCCGGGGGCTACACCTTC
NA	16	TRBJ1-1	TRBV19	once	CASIRQGNGMNTEAFF	TGTGCCAGTATTCGGCAGGGAAACGGAATGAACACTGAAGCTTTCTTT
TRBD1	18	TRBJ2-5	TRBV19	NA	CASSNSQAETGGEETQYF	TGTGCCAGTAGTAACAGTCAAGCGGAGACAGGGGGCGAAGAGACCCAGTACTTC
NA	16	TRBJ1-6	TRBV14	once	CASSQRGGQGNSPLHF	TGTGCCAGCAGCCAGCGCGGGGGCCAAGGGAATTCACCCCTCCACTTT
TRBD2	16	TRBJ2-7	TRBV5-4	NA	CASSLGGLAGRYEQYF	TGTGCCAGCAGCTTGGGCGGACTAGCGGGACGATACGAGCAGTACTTC
NA	13	TRBJ2-7	TRBV6-5	NA	CASRDSFSYEQYF	TGTGCCAGCAGGGACAGTTTTTCCTACGAGCAGTACTTC
NA	12	TRBJ2-5	TRBV29-1	NA	CSVEVSTETQYF	TGCAGCGTTGAGGTCAGTACGGAGACCCAGTACTTC
NA	18	TRBJ2-6	TRBV7-9	NA	CASSFYRGSPSGANVLTF	TGTGCCAGCAGCTTTTATAGGGGAAGTCCCTCTGGGGCCAACGTCCTGACTTTC
TRBD1	16	TRBJ1-5	TRBV15	NA	CATSRSPGQGDQPQHF	TGTGCCACCAGCAGATCCCCGGGACAGGGGGATCAGCCCCAGCATTTT
NA	13	TRBJ2-7	TRBV7-2	NA	CASSLFVRDEQYF	TGTGCCAGCAGCTTATTCGTGCGGGACGAGCAGTACTTC
NA	13	TRBJ1-5	TRBV7-2	NA	CASSLAYNQPQHF	TGTGCCAGCAGCTTAGCTTACAATCAGCCCCAGCATTTT
TRBD1	14	TRBJ1-6	TRBV2	NA	CASSPGTGGSPLHF	TGTGCCAGCAGTCCCGGGACAGGGGGTTCACCCCTCCACTTT
TRBD2	15	TRBJ2-1	TRBV18	NA	CASSPLLGEGNEQFF	TGTGCCAGCTCACCACTTCTTGGGGAGGGCAATGAGCAGTTCTTC
NA	13	TRBJ2-7	TRBV7-3	NA	CASSLAPSGEQYF	TGTGCCAGCAGCTTGGCCCCCTCGGGCGAGCAGTACTTC
TRBD1	14	TRBJ2-7	TRBV15	NA	CATEDRGFSFGQYF	TGTGCCACAGAAGACAGGGGGTTTTCCTTTGGGCAGTACTTC
NA	12	TRBJ2-3	TRBV11-2	NA	CASRIGGDTQYF	TGTGCCAGCAGGATCGGAGGGGATACGCAGTATTTT
TRBD1	19	TRBJ1-4	TRBV6-1	NA	CASSEGLGQGWFAREKLFF	TGTGCCAGCAGTGAAGGTCTGGGACAGGGGTGGTTTGCTCGTGAAAAACTGTTTTTT
TRBD1	15	TRBJ1-1	TRBV9	NA	CASSPRQGANTEAFF	TGTGCCAGCAGCCCGAGACAGGGGGCGAACACTGAAGCTTTCTTT
TRBD1	13	TRBJ1-2	TRBV19	few	CATSTGMILGYTF	TGTGCCACCTCGACAGGGATGATTCTCGGCTACACCTTC
NA	13	TRBJ1-2	TRBV19	NA	CASSIGVNYGYTF	TGTGCCAGTAGTATCGGGGTGAACTATGGCTACACCTTC
NA	15	TRBJ2-7	TRBV18	NA	CASSPGTPSSYEQYF	TGTGCCAGCTCACCCGGGACACCGAGCTCCTACGAGCAGTACTTC
TRBD1	15	TRBJ1-5	TRBV6-5	once	CASSYRTGVRQPQHF	TGTGCCAGCAGTTACCGGACAGGGGTAAGACAGCCCCAGCATTTT
TRBD1	15	TRBJ1-2	TRBV27	NA	CASRGDREPFSGYTF	TGTGCCAGCAGGGGGGACAGGGAGCCCTTCTCTGGCTACACCTTC
TRBD1	17	TRBJ1-5	TRBV2	few	CASSDRGGQGQDQPQHF	TGTGCCAGCAGTGATAGGGGGGGACAGGGGCAGGATCAGCCCCAGCATTTT